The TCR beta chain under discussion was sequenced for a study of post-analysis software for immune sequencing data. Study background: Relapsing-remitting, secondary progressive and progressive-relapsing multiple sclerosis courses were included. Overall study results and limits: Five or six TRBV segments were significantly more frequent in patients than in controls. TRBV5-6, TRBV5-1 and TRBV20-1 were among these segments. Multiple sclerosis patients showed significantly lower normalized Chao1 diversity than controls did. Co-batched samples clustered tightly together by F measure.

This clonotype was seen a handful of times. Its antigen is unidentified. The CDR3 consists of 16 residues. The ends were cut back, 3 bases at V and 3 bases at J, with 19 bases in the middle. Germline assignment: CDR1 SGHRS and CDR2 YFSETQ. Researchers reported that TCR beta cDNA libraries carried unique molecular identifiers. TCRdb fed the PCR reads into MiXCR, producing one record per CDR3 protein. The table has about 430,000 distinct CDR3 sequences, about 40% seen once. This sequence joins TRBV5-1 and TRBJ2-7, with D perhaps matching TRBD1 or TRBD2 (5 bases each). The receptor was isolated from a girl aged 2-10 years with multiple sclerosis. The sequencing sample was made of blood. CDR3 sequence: CASSWWYGAQNYEQYF. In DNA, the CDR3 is TGCGCCAGCAGCTGGTGGTACGGGGCTCAAAACTACGAGCAGTACTTC.